The 6 T cell receptor beta chains below were found in one sample sequenced in a study of T cells in Graves' hyperthyroidism and ophthalmopathy. Amplification yielded TCR beta CDR3 regions, with RNA transcripts as the source. The HTBI primer set served for first-round RT-PCR of the TCR CDR3. One entry per CDR3 protein results from TCRdb running MiXCR on the multiplex PCR reads. The repertoire includes over 650,000 distinct CDR3 sequences, about 16% of them detected once, and under 9.5% sits in the top ten. Sequencing input: blood. These receptor sequences come from a man between 18 and 29 years old with Graves' hyperthyroidism.

The V gene is TRBV5-6, the J gene TRBJ2-7, with D hard to call. The CDR3 consists of 15 residues. V lost 3 bases and J 5 bases, leaving 18 bases between the germline ends. Germline V gene lookup returns CDR1 SGHDT and CDR2 YYEEEE. This chain's CDR3 is CASSSRRGPWNEQYF. CDR3 nucleotide sequence: TGTGCCAGCAGCTCCCGCCGAGGCCCCTGGAACGAGCAGTACTTC. The whole variable domain, remainder taken from reference TRBV5-6 and TRBJ2-7, is DAGVTQSPTHLIKTRGQQVTLRCSPKSGHDTVSWYQQALGQGPQFIFQYYEEEERQRGNFPDRFSGHQFPNYSSELNVNALLLGDSALYLCASSSRRGPWNEQYFGPGTRLTVT.

A few counts support this clonotype. V is TRBV30 and J is TRBJ2-1; 9 nucleotides agree with TRBD2. After removal of 3 bases from V and 0 bases from J, the junction contained 15 bases not matched to a gene. The germline V gene encodes CDR1 GTSNPN and CDR2 SVGIG (reference sequence). This CDR3 spans 19 amino acids. CDR3 residues: CAWSGVLGGRGGSYNEQFF. The CDR3 DNA is TGTGCCTGGAGCGGAGTGTTAGGTGGGCGGGGGGGCTCCTACAATGAGCAGTTCTTC.

The rearrangement joins TRBV20-1 to TRBJ2-3; D call uncertain. This CDR3 region has 12 residues. V was cut by 0 bases and J by 4 bases, with 5 bases left in between. Germline V lookup: CDR1 DFQATT, CDR2 SNEGSKA (reference sequence). CDR3 nucleotide sequence: TGCAGTGCTAGAGATGGTCCAGATACGCAGTATTTT. The encoded protein is CSARDGPDTQYF.

This clonotype appeared a few times. A read error may produce the germline difference seen at one junction end. V and J are TRBV6-1 and TRBJ2-2; D call uncertain. This CDR3 has 13 amino acids. CDR1 and CDR2 (germline): MNHNS, SASEGT. The CDR3 DNA reads TGCGCCAGCAGCCCTCAGAAAACCGGGGAGCTGTTTTTT. This encodes CASSPQKTGELFF.

This clonotype was counted at least ten times. The limits of the CDR3 on the DNA are not certain, so only TCRdb's listed CDR3 is given. The rearrangement joins TRBV12-3 or TRBV12-4 to TRBJ2-7. The CDR3 region is 17 residues in length, termini included. The CDR3 spells CASSSSRWVGSSYEQYF.

In this sample, this clonotype turned up once. This chain links TRBV28 with TRBJ1-2, with D possibly matching TRBD1 (5 bases). This CDR3 contains 13 residues. Trimming removed 5 bases at V and 4 bases at J, with 11 bases between. The germline V gene encodes CDR1 MDHEN and CDR2 SYDVKM. The CDR3 region is CASSAAGTYGYTF. The CDR3 coding sequence is TGTGCCAGCAGTGCCGCGGGGACCTATGGCTACACCTTC.